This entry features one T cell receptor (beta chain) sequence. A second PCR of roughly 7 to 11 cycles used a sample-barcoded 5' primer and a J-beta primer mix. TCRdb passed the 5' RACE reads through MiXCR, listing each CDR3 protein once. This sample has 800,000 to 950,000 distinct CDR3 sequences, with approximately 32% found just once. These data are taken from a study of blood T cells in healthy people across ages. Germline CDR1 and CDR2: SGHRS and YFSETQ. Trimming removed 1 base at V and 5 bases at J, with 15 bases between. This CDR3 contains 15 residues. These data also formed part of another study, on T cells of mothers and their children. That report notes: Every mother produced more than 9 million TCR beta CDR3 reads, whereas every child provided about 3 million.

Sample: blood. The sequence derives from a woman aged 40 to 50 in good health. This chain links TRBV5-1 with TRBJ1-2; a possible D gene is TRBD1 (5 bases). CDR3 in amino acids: CASSLLGRVLYGYTF. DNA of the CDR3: TGCGCCAGCAGCTTGTTAGGCAGGGTGCTGTATGGCTACACCTTC.